One and the same sample provided the 22 T cell receptor beta chains below, sequenced in a study of T cell responses to AZD1222 COVID-19 vaccine. Profiling relied on immunoSEQ multiplex PCR, and the TCRdb table lists in-frame clones only, not all of them. The sample contains about 160,000 clones, approximately 90% of which appear only once. The sequencing used peripheral blood, collected 28 days after the second AZD1222 dose. The origin of the receptors is an adult who received the AZD1222 COVID-19 vaccine.

The chain combines TRBV3-1 (or the pseudogene TRBV3-2) with TRBJ2-6, with D hard to call. The CDR3 has 18 residues. Germline values: CDR1 LGHDT, CDR2 YNNKEL (reference sequence). V dropped 0 bases and J dropped 0 bases, with 12 bases sitting between them. CDR3 nucleotide sequence: TGTGCCAGCAGCCAAGATGCGGCGGCGGTCTCTGGGGCCAACGTCCTGACTTTC. Protein: CASSQDAAAVSGANVLTF.

This sequence joins TRBV4-1 and TRBJ1-4; perhaps TRBD1 as D (6 bases). Germline V lookup: CDR1 MGHRA, CDR2 YSYEKL. The V and J ends lost 4 bases and 5 bases respectively, with 20 bases between them. This CDR3 is 17 amino acids long. The CDR3: CASSPGSTGRGNEKLFF. The CDR3 DNA is TGCGCCAGCAGCCCCGGGAGCACAGGGCGGGGGAATGAAAAACTGTTTTTT.

The chain joins TRBV7-2 to TRBJ1-2; 7 bases agree with TRBD1. This CDR3 contains 14 residues. Germline values: CDR1 SGHTA, CDR2 FQGNSA. V dropped 5 bases and J dropped 1; count of bases not matched to a gene: 4. The CDR3: CASSPRGFNYGYTF. The CDR3 nucleotides read TGTGCCAGCAGCCCCAGGGGGTTTAACTATGGCTACACCTTC. Full variable domain (outside the CDR3, taken from reference TRBV7-2 and TRBJ1-2): GAGVSQSPSNKVTEKGKDVELRCDPISGHTALYWYRQSLGQGLEFLIYFQGNSAPDKSGLPSDRFSAERTGGSVSTLTIQRTQQEDSAVYLCASSPRGFNYGYTFGSGTRLTVV.

Here the CDR3 reads CATSEDPSPLHF. The CDR3 nucleotides read TGTGCCACGTCGGAAGACCCTTCACCCCTCCACTTT. The V gene is TRBV2, the J gene TRBJ1-6; unclear D gene. There are 12 residues in the CDR3. Germline CDR1 reads SNHLY; CDR2 reads FYNNEI. V was pared by 10 bases and J by 9 bases, with 13 bases between.

V gene TRBV12-3 or TRBV12-4 combines with J gene TRBJ1-5, with 9 positions matching TRBD1. With 10 bases clipped from V and 3 bases from J, the junction kept 4 bases outside the gene matches. The CDR3 contains 13 residues. The CDR3 coding sequence is TGTGCCACCCGGGACAGGGTCAATCAGCCCCAGCATTTT. Its translation: CATRDRVNQPQHF.

The genes are TRBV10-3 and TRBJ1-5, with TRBD1 matching 9 bases. Germline trimming cut 4 bases from V and 0 bases from J; bases unmatched to any gene: 4. CDR3 length equals 16 residues. Germline V CDR1 and CDR2: ENHRY, SYGVKD. The CDR3 spells CAISAQGADSNQPQHF. The CDR3 DNA reads as TGTGCCATCAGTGCACAGGGGGCGGATAGCAATCAGCCCCAGCATTTT.

As DNA, the CDR3 is TGTGCCAGCTTTGATTTGACTAGTACGAAAACGCAGTATTTT. This sequence encodes CASFDLTSTKTQYF. The chain recombines TRBV2 with TRBJ2-3; possibly TRBD2 for D (6 bases). The CDR3 runs to 14 residues. CDR1 is SNHLY, CDR2 FYNNEI, per germline. Between the trimmed V and J ends, which lost 8 bases and 9 bases, there was a span of 21 bases.

V is TRBV18 and J is TRBJ2-7, with 9 bases fitting TRBD1. Germline values: CDR1 KGHSH, CDR2 LQKENI. The CDR3 loop spans 16 amino acids. The J segment lost 4 bases and the V segment lost 3 bases, leaving 10 bases of the junction unmatched. The CDR3 coding sequence is TGTGCCAGCTCACCGCCGGGACAGGGATTCGGGTACGAGCAGTACTTC. Protein: CASSPPGQGFGYEQYF. The full variable domain, with the rest looked up from reference TRBV18 and TRBJ2-7, is NAGVMQNPRHLVRRRGQEARLRCSPMKGHSHVYWYRQLPEEGLKFMVYLQKENIIDESGMPKERFSAEFPKEGPSILRIQQVVRGDSAAYFCASSPPGQGFGYEQYFGPGTRLTVT.

Turning to this clone: This specimen includes other DNA sequences encoding the same CDR3. The chain couples TRBV6-5 to TRBJ1-1; D gene uncertain. The CDR3 runs 11 residues. Looked up from germline, CDR1 is MNHEY and CDR2 is SVGAGI. Trimming removed 5 bases at V and 5 bases at J, with 6 bases between. CDR3 sequence reads: CASSTGTEAFF. CDR3 DNA sequence: TGTGCCAGCAGTACGGGTACTGAAGCTTTCTTT.

The CDR3 sequence: CASSQNTDTQYF. The CDR3 bases are TGTGCCAGTAGTCAAAACACAGATACGCAGTATTTT. J is TRBJ2-3 and V is TRBV19; D is undetermined. CDR1 is LNHDA, CDR2 SQIVND, per germline (reference sequence). V was trimmed by 5 bases and J by 2 bases, leaving 5 bases between them. CDR3 length equals 12 residues.

The genes are TRBV2 and TRBJ1-2; D gene ambiguous. Trimming pared 6 bases from V and 9 bases from J, leaving 8 bases between. The CDR3 spans 10 residues. CDR1 SNHLY and CDR2 FYNNEI come from the germline V gene. The CDR3 sequence is CASRWDSYTF. The DNA of the CDR3 is TGTGCCAGCAGGTGGGATAGCTACACCTTC.

This clone has only one observation. The genes are TRBV5-1 and TRBJ1-2, with a tentative D call TRBD1 (6 bases). The V end lost 1 base, the J end lost 0 bases, and 19 bases lay between the germline ends. The CDR3 has 18 amino acids. Germline CDR1 and CDR2: SGHRS and YFSETQ. The CDR3 sequence: CASSLRGATHGPNYGYTF. The CDR3 nucleotides are TGCGCCAGCAGCTTGAGGGGGGCGACCCATGGGCCTAACTATGGCTACACCTTC.

The chain employs TRBV2 and TRBJ2-6, with D uncertain. Trimming stripped 4 bases from V and 2 bases from J, with 12 bases between. Germline lookup yields CDR1 SNHLY and CDR2 FYNNEI. This CDR3 has 16 amino acids. CDR3 bases: TGTGCCAGCAGTGCCGAAGGTGTCACTGGGGCCAACGTCCTGACTTTC. It translates to CASSAEGVTGANVLTF.

The chain links TRBV7-3 to TRBJ2-2; D gene unclear. CDR3 length: 14 amino acids. Between the trimmed V and J ends, which lost 3 bases and 4 bases, there was a span of 9 bases. The germline gives CDR1 SGHTA, CDR2 FQGTGA. CDR3 DNA sequence: TGTGCCAGCAGCTTGGGCACAACCACCGGGGAGCTGTTTTTT. Protein: CASSLGTTTGELFF.

The V gene is TRBV30, the J gene TRBJ1-1; TRBD1 matches at 9 bases. Germline loops: CDR1 GTSNPN, CDR2 SVGIG (reference sequence). CDR3 length equals 12 residues. The CDR3 is CAYGQGLAEAFF. The DNA of the CDR3 is TGTGCATATGGACAGGGGCTGGCTGAAGCTTTCTTT.

This clone has just one count. The chain couples TRBV6-1 to TRBJ1-2; weak D call: TRBD1 (5 bases). Germline V CDR1 and CDR2: MNHNS, SASEGT. The V gene lost 3 bases and the J gene lost 5 bases, with 10 bases spanning the gap. The CDR3 is 13 amino acids. CDR3 in amino acids: CASSDGGRYGYTF. CDR3 coding DNA: TGTGCCAGCAGTGATGGGGGGAGATATGGCTACACCTTC.

V gene TRBV6-5 combines with J gene TRBJ2-7; TRBD1 matches at 7 bases. There are 12 residues in the CDR3. From germline, CDR1 is MNHEY and CDR2 SVGAGI. The J segment lost 2 bases and the V segment lost 8 bases, leaving 3 bases of the junction unmatched. The CDR3 DNA sequence: TGTGCCAGCGGGACAGACACCTACGAGCAGTACTTC. Translation: CASGTDTYEQYF.

The J gene is TRBJ2-1, the V gene TRBV5-1, with 9 positions matching TRBD1. The V gene's germline CDR1 is SGHRS and CDR2 YFSETQ. Trimming at V came to 4 bases and at J to 6 bases, leaving 8 bases not matched to a gene. This CDR3 comprises 15 residues. The CDR3 reads CASSGGTGRPNEQFF. In DNA, the CDR3 is TGCGCCAGCAGCGGAGGGACAGGGCGACCCAATGAGCAGTTCTTC.

The rearrangement uses TRBV29-1 and TRBJ1-1; D uncertain. The CDR3 extends over 11 amino acids. V dropped 7 bases and J dropped 1 base, with 7 bases sitting between them. The germline V gene has CDR1 SQVTM and CDR2 ANQGSEA. CDR3 sequence (DNA): TGCAGCGCCCTTACGAACACTGAAGCTTTCTTT. Its protein is CSALTNTEAFF.

The genes are TRBV18 and TRBJ2-7; D gene uncertain. The V end lost 0 bases, the J end lost 2 bases, and 8 bases lay between the germline ends. Germline CDR1 and CDR2: KGHSH and LQKENI. This CDR3 comprises 14 residues. CDR3 nucleotides: TGTGCCAGCTCACCACCGTCCGGTGCCTACGAGCAGTACTTC. It specifies CASSPPSGAYEQYF.

A single count supports this clone. This chain connects TRBV5-1 to TRBJ2-1; D tentatively reads TRBD1 or TRBD2 (5 bases each). The germline V gene encodes CDR1 SGHRS and CDR2 YFSETQ. This CDR3 has 18 residues. The germline V and J ends were trimmed by 4 bases and 0 bases, with 20 bases remaining between them. This CDR3 is CASSLPRDGSNSYNEQFF. CDR3 bases: TGCGCCAGCAGCCTACCCCGGGACGGTTCCAACTCCTACAATGAGCAGTTCTTC.

This sequence joins TRBV7-2 and TRBJ1-2, with D unclear. Per germline, CDR1 SGHTA and CDR2 FQGNSA. With 2 bases removed from V and 6 bases from J, the gap between germline ends came to 10 bases. The CDR3 has 13 amino acids. CDR3 sequence: CASSLLGVDGYTF. The CDR3, as DNA: TGTGCCAGCAGCTTATTGGGAGTAGATGGCTACACCTTC.